The 32 T cell receptor beta chains presented below share a single source sample, sequenced in a study of T cell repertoires in cytomegalovirus infection (dated by TCRdb to about 2019). The sequencing machine was an Illumina HiSeq 1500. TCRdb reran the public reads through fastp at Q25 and MiXCR, keeping productive beta chains. Here each entry gathers all rows of one CDR3 protein and keeps the most common genes and DNA. The sample records about 700,000 distinct CDR3 sequences, around a third of which are singletons. 18% of the sample belongs to the ten largest clones. The treatment or condition label, as the study defines it: in vitro stimulation with specific CMV peptide epitopes to enrich CMV-specific T cells. Their specific antigens are unknown. Sequencing was performed on cultured PBMCs, taken from culture after CMV antigen stimulation. These receptors all come from a human donor in good health (CMV status not recorded). Some clones in this sample may be carry-over from other donors' samples.

In this sample, this clonotype turned up a few times. The gene calls are TRBV19 and TRBJ1-5; D gene uncertain. Germline CDR1 reads LNHDA; CDR2 reads SQIVND (reference sequence). This CDR3 is built from 13 residues. V lost 7 bases and J lost 2, with 9 bases in between. CDR3 amino acids: CASTTSGNQPQHF. In nucleotides, the CDR3 is TGTGCCAGTACTACGTCAGGCAATCAGCCCCAGCATTTT.

The chain has TRBV4-1 and TRBJ2-7; 14 positions agree with TRBD2. V lost 0 bases to trimming and J lost 1 base; unmatched junction nucleotides: 5. This CDR3 has 18 amino acids. Germline V gene data show CDR1 as MGHRA and CDR2 as YSYEKL. This CDR3 is CASSQDRGLAGGSYEQYF. The CDR3 region has the DNA TGCGCCAGCAGCCAAGATCGAGGACTAGCGGGAGGTTCCTACGAGCAGTACTTC.

This clonotype was seen ten or more times. This rearrangement joins TRBV7-2 to TRBJ2-7; D uncertain. The CDR3 is 11 residues long. CDR1 and CDR2 from the germline V gene are SGHTA and FQGNSA. Trimming pared 4 bases from V and 5 bases from J, leaving 6 bases between. The CDR3, as DNA: TGTGCCAGCAGCTCCTTGAACGAGCAGTACTTC. It encodes CASSSLNEQYF.

Only a few counts were recorded for this clonotype. The J gene is TRBJ2-7, the V gene TRBV7-8, with no clear D. Germline V gene lookup returns CDR1 SGHVS and CDR2 FQNEAQ. This CDR3 has 15 amino acids. Trimming stripped 5 bases from V and 5 bases from J, with 19 bases between. The CDR3 sequence is CASSILYELADEQYF. The CDR3 DNA reads as TGTGCCAGCAGCATACTTTACGAGTTGGCCGACGAGCAGTACTTC.

The table lists this clonotype with a few counts. The V and J genes are TRBV7-2 and TRBJ1-2; 7 nucleotides line up with TRBD1. Trimming at V came to 5 bases and at J to 8 bases, leaving 8 bases not matched to a gene. Germline values: CDR1 SGHTA, CDR2 FQGNSA. This CDR3 region has 13 residues. CDR3 sequence reads: CASSRGQVLGYTF. The DNA for the CDR3 is TGTGCCAGCAGCCGTGGACAGGTTTTGGGCTACACCTTC.

In this sample, this clonotype turned up a few times. The rearrangement uses TRBV10-3 and TRBJ2-1, with TRBD1 as a possible D gene (6 bases). V was shortened by 6 bases and J by 10 bases, with 16 bases between the two germline ends. The CDR3 runs to 13 residues. Germline CDR1 ENHRY, CDR2 SYGVKD. The CDR3 here is CAISSRQAYEQFF. The CDR3 DNA reads as TGTGCCATCAGCTCCCGACAGGCATACGAGCAGTTCTTC.

This chain links TRBV12-3 or TRBV12-4 with TRBJ1-2; 8 bases match TRBD1. The V and J ends lost 5 bases and 6 bases, in that order; junction bases with no gene match: 8. There are 14 residues in the CDR3. CDR3 nucleotide sequence: TGTGCCAGCAGTCCGTCCCGGGACAGGAATGGCTACACCTTC. It is translated as CASSPSRDRNGYTF.

The chain carries TRBV7-2 and TRBJ2-7; D gene uncertain. V gave up 5 bases and J gave up 2 bases, with 7 bases separating them. Germline CDR1 and CDR2: SGHTA and FQGNSA. CDR3 length: 12 amino acids. The CDR3 region is CASSASAYEQYF. CDR3 bases: TGTGCCAGCAGCGCCTCGGCCTACGAGCAGTACTTC.

The gene calls are TRBV6-1 and TRBJ2-3; D is ambiguous. The CDR3 has 16 residues. Per germline, CDR1 MNHNS and CDR2 SASEGT. V was clipped by 0 bases and J by 0 bases, with 10 bases between them. The chain's CDR3 is CASSEAVLVSTDTQYF. CDR3 nucleotides: TGTGCCAGCAGTGAAGCGGTATTGGTGAGCACAGATACGCAGTATTTT.

This clonotype came up a few times. This rearrangement joins TRBV10-3 to TRBJ1-1; D not certain. This CDR3 has 13 amino acids. V was trimmed by 4 bases and J by 1 base, leaving 7 bases between them. CDR1 and CDR2 from the germline V gene are ENHRY and SYGVKD. The CDR3 spells CAISVGGNTEAFF. The CDR3 nucleotides read TGTGCCATCAGTGTTGGAGGGAACACTGAAGCTTTCTTT.

This clonotype was seen a handful of times. This rearrangement joins TRBV7-2 to TRBJ2-1; TRBD1 agrees at 8 bases. After removal of 4 bases from V and 4 bases from J, the junction contained 12 bases not matched to a gene. The CDR3 covers 17 residues. Germline CDR1 reads SGHTA; CDR2 reads FQGNSA. The CDR3 sequence is CASSSRASRDRYNEQFF. The CDR3 DNA follows: TGTGCCAGCAGCTCCCGGGCCTCCCGGGACAGGTACAATGAGCAGTTCTTC.

This sequence joins TRBV7-6 and TRBJ2-3, with D hard to call. The CDR3 is made up of 16 amino acids. V lost 5 bases and J 0 bases, leaving 15 bases between the germline ends. From germline, CDR1 is SGHVS and CDR2 FNYEAQ. The CDR3 coding sequence is TGTGCCAGCAGCCCCTTGGGCGGTACTAGCACAGATACGCAGTATTTT. Its protein product is CASSPLGGTSTDTQYF.

This chain joins TRBV6-6 and TRBJ2-1; 9 nucleotides align to TRBD1. Germline CDR1 reads MNHNY; CDR2 reads SVGAGI (reference sequence). V trimming: 6 bases; J trimming: 6 bases; junction bases outside the gene matches: 6. This CDR3 is built from 14 residues. Here the CDR3 DNA reads TGTGCCAGCAGGCGACAGGGGGTAGGCAATGAGCAGTTCTTC. It yields the protein CASRRQGVGNEQFF.

This clonotype occurred once. The chain joins TRBV7-2 to TRBJ1-1, with D hard to call. CDR1 is SGHTA and CDR2 is FQGNSA in the germline V gene. V was trimmed by 1 base and J by 8 bases, leaving 20 bases between them. CDR3 length: 16 residues. CDR3 protein: CASSLGAPTLKLEAFF. CDR3 coding DNA: TGTGCCAGCAGCTTAGGCGCACCTACGTTGAAATTGGAAGCTTTCTTT. Looking up the rest from reference TRBV7-2 and TRBJ1-1 gives the full variable domain: GAGVSQSPSNKVTEKGKDVELRCDPISGHTALYWYRQSLGQGLEFLIYFQGNSAPDKSGLPSDRFSAERTGGSVSTLTIQRTQQEDSAVYLCASSLGAPTLKLEAFFGQGTRLTVV.

This clonotype was detected a few times. The gene calls are TRBV11-2 and TRBJ2-7, with 8 bases fitting TRBD1. Germline loops: CDR1 SGHAT, CDR2 FQNNGV. With 5 bases clipped from V and 0 bases from J, the junction kept 9 bases outside the gene matches. The CDR3 consists of 16 residues. The CDR3 nucleotides are TGTGCCAGCAGCCCAATCCGGGACAGGAGCTCCTACGAGCAGTACTTC. This encodes CASSPIRDRSSYEQYF.

This clonotype came up a few times. This chain links TRBV6-6 with TRBJ1-5, with D unresolved. The germline V and J ends were trimmed by 7 bases and 5 bases, with 15 bases remaining between them. The CDR3 spans 14 residues. Germline CDR1 and CDR2: MNHNY and SVGAGI (reference sequence). For the CDR3, the DNA is TGTGCCAGCATTGCATTTTCTAGGGATCAGCCCCAGCATTTT. The encoded protein is CASIAFSRDQPQHF.

This clonotype was found a few times. The rearrangement joins TRBV10-2 to TRBJ2-5; 8 nucleotides match TRBD1. The CDR3 is 16 residues long. Germline V CDR1 and CDR2: WSHSY, SAAADI. With 5 bases clipped from V and 2 bases from J, the junction kept 10 bases outside the gene matches. CDR3 coding DNA: TGCGCCAGCAGTAAAGGCAGGGGGCAGGGGCAAGAGACCCAGTACTTC. This codes for CASSKGRGQGQETQYF.

V gene TRBV28 combines with J gene TRBJ1-2; TRBD1 might be the D (5 bases). Germline V gene lookup returns CDR1 MDHEN and CDR2 SYDVKM. CDR3 length equals 17 residues. Trimming shortened V by 7 bases and J by 7 bases, and 28 bases separated the two germline ends. The CDR3 bases are TGTGCCAGCACTCTTTTGGCAGCGGGGCGGGTTGAAGTTGGCTACACCTTC. This gives the protein CASTLLAAGRVEVGYTF.

This rearrangement joins TRBV28 to TRBJ2-3; D may correspond to TRBD1 or TRBD2 (5 bases each). Trimming removed 2 bases at V and 3 bases at J, with 18 bases between. CDR1 and CDR2 from the germline V gene are MDHEN and SYDVKM. This CDR3 region has 17 residues. DNA for the CDR3: TGTGCCAGCAGTTTAACGGGGACCCACTGGGGAACAGATACGCAGTATTTT. Protein sequence: CASSLTGTHWGTDTQYF.

The table lists this clonotype with a few counts. The chain links TRBV5-5 to TRBJ2-5; the match to TRBD2 covers 12 bases. The CDR3 is 18 amino acids. Trimming at V came to 4 bases and at J to 5 bases, leaving 15 bases not matched to a gene. Germline V gene lookup returns CDR1 SGHKS and CDR2 YYEKEE (reference sequence). The CDR3 loop reads CASSGRTSGEWQLETQYF. In DNA, the CDR3 is TGTGCCAGCAGCGGCCGGACTAGCGGGGAGTGGCAGTTGGAGACCCAGTACTTC.

In this sample, this clonotype turned up a few times. The chain employs TRBV18 and TRBJ1-3, with D unresolved. V was trimmed by 0 bases and J by 0 bases, leaving 12 bases between them. The CDR3 sequence is 17 residues long. From germline, CDR1 is KGHSH and CDR2 LQKENI. The chain's CDR3 is CASSPPVWLLSGNTIYF. Here the CDR3 DNA reads TGTGCCAGCTCACCACCGGTTTGGCTACTCTCTGGAAACACCATATATTTT.

This clonotype was recorded a few times. The chain employs TRBV5-1 and TRBJ2-3, with D hard to call. The CDR3 runs 16 residues. The ends were cut back, 7 bases at V and 2 bases at J, with 20 bases in the middle. Germline CDR1 is SGHRS and CDR2 is YFSETQ. In nucleotides, the CDR3 is TGCGCCAGCCGAATGGGTACAGCAGTCCTCACAGATACGCAGTATTTT. Translating it yields CASRMGTAVLTDTQYF. The complete variable domain, with remaining parts taken from reference TRBV5-1 and TRBJ2-3, reads KAGVTQTPRYLIKTRGQQVTLSCSPISGHRSVSWYQQTPGQGLQFLFEYFSETQRNKGNFPGRFSGRQFSNSRSEMNVSTLELGDSALYLCASRMGTAVLTDTQYFGPGTRLTVL.

The gene calls are TRBV11-2 and TRBJ2-7; possibly TRBD2 for D (6 bases). The V end was cut by 0 bases, the J end by 11 bases, with 11 bases between. The CDR3 is made up of 12 amino acids. Germline CDR1 SGHAT, CDR2 FQNNGV. The CDR3 is CASSLDRGAKYF. The CDR3 DNA is TGTGCCAGCAGCTTAGATCGCGGGGCTAAGTACTTC. Combining the CDR3 with reference TRBV11-2 and TRBJ2-7 gives the whole variable domain EAGVAQSPRYKIIEKRQSVAFWCNPISGHATLYWYQQILGQGPKLLIQFQNNGVVDDSQLPKDRFSAERLKGVDSTLKIQPAKLEDSAVYLCASSLDRGAKYFGPGTRLTVT.

The chain carries TRBV19 and TRBJ2-7; 8 positions match TRBD1. Germline CDR1 and CDR2: LNHDA and SQIVND (reference sequence). There are 13 residues in the CDR3. V lost 6 bases, J lost 4 bases, and 5 bases stayed unmatched. CDR3 in amino acids: CASRQGAAYEQYF. The CDR3 coding sequence is TGTGCCAGTAGGCAGGGGGCGGCTTACGAGCAGTACTTC.

The CDR3 coding sequence is TGTGCCAGCAGCTTAAGTGGGGGGTCGGGACCTTCCAATGAGCAGTTCTTC. It is translated as CASSLSGGSGPSNEQFF. The chain carries TRBV7-9 and TRBJ2-1, with D possibly matching TRBD2 (6 bases). This CDR3 is built from 17 residues. CDR1 and CDR2 (germline): SEHNR, FQNEAQ (reference sequence). V was shortened by 2 bases and J by 6 bases, with 20 bases between the two germline ends.

The sample holds many counts of this clonotype. The CDR3 protein is CASSPRGGTPYEQYF. CDR3 DNA sequence: TGTGCCAGCAGCCCCCGAGGGGGCACTCCCTACGAGCAGTACTTC. The V gene is TRBV7-2, the J gene TRBJ2-7, with 7 positions matching TRBD1. There are 15 residues in the CDR3. CDR1 and CDR2 (germline): SGHTA, FQGNSA. V lost 5 bases to trimming and J lost 2 bases; unmatched junction nucleotides: 9.

This clonotype was detected a few times. CDR3 residues: CASSRGAEQFF. For the CDR3, the DNA is TGTGCCAGCAGTAGGGGGGCTGAGCAGTTCTTC. The chain has TRBV2 and TRBJ2-1; D possibly matches TRBD1 or TRBD2 (6 bases each). Germline V gene lookup returns CDR1 SNHLY and CDR2 FYNNEI. CDR3 length: 11 amino acids. V lost 5 bases to trimming and J lost 9 bases, with 8 bases between them.

This chain uses TRBV20-1 with TRBJ1-6, with 8 bases that match TRBD1. Trimming at V came to 3 bases and at J to 9 bases, leaving 7 bases not matched to a gene. The length of the CDR3 is 14 residues. CDR1 DFQATT and CDR2 SNEGSKA come from the germline V gene (reference sequence). The CDR3 sequence: CSARHGQGTSPLHF. In nucleotides, the CDR3 is TGCAGTGCTAGGCATGGACAGGGAACTTCACCCCTCCACTTT.

This clonotype was counted a few times. The gene calls are TRBV7-6 and TRBJ1-1, with D uncertain. CDR1 and CDR2 from the germline V gene are SGHVS and FNYEAQ. V lost 5 bases and J lost 8, with 12 bases in between. This CDR3 is 12 amino acids long. CDR3 residues: CASSHAGHEAFF. The DNA for the CDR3 is TGTGCCAGCAGCCACGCGGGTCACGAAGCTTTCTTT.

With regard to this clonotype: This clone may be a read error of a much larger clone one base away. V is TRBV5-6 and J is TRBJ2-3; D is uncertain. Trimming took 4 bases from V and 4 from J, leaving 7 bases between them. The CDR3 is 12 residues long. Germline V gene sequence: CDR1 SGHDT, CDR2 YYEEEE. The CDR3 nucleotides read TGTGCCAGCAGCCGCGTGGCAGATACGCAGTATTTT. This codes for CASSRVADTQYF.

This clonotype was observed a few times. The chain links TRBV2 to TRBJ2-1; possibly TRBD2 for D (5 bases). V shed 2 bases and J shed 6 bases, with 11 bases lying between them. CDR3 size: 14 residues. Looked up from germline, CDR1 is SNHLY and CDR2 is FYNNEI. The chain's CDR3 is CASSEWSGPNEQFF. CDR3 bases: TGTGCCAGCAGTGAATGGAGCGGACCCAATGAGCAGTTCTTC.

This clonotype occurred many times. V gene TRBV4-2 combines with J gene TRBJ1-2; D might be TRBD1 (6 bases). CDR3 length equals 15 residues. Germline CDR1 reads LGHNA; CDR2 reads YNFKEQ. V shed 1 base and J shed 4 bases, with 13 bases lying between them. This CDR3 is CASSQGGGQLYGYTF. The CDR3 DNA reads TGTGCCAGCAGCCAAGGCGGCGGACAGCTCTATGGCTACACCTTC.